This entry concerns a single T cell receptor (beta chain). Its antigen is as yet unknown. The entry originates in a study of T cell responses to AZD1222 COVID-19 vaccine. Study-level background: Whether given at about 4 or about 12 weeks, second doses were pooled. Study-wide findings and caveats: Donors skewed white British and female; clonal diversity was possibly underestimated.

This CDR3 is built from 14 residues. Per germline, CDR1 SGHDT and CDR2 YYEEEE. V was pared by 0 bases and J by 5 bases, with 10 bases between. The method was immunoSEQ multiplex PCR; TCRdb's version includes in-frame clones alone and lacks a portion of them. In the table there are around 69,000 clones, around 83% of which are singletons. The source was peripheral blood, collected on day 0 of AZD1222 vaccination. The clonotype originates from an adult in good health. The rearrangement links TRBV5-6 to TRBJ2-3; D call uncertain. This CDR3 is CASSLGAALDTQYF. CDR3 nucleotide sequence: TGTGCCAGCAGCTTGGGGGCGGCGCTAGATACGCAGTATTTT.